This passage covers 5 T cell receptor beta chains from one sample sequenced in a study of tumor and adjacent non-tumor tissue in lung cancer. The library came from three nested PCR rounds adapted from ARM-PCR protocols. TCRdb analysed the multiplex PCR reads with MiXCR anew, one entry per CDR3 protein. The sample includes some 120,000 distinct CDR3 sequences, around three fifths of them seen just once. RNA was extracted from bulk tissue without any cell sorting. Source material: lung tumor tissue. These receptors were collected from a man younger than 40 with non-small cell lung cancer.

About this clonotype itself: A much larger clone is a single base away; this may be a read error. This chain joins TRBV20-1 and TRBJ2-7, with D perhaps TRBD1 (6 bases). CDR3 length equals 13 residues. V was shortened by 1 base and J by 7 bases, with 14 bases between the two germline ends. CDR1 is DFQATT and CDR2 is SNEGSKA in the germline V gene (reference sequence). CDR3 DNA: TGCAGTGCTAGAGCCCCGAGGGGGTGGGAGCAGTACTTC. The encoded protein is CSARAPRGWEQYF.

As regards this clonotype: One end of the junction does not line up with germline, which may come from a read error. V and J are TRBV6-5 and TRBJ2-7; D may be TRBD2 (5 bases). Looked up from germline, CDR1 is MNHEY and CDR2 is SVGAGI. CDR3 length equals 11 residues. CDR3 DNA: TGTGTCAGCAGGTCTAGCTACGAGCCGTACTTC. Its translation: CVSRSSYEPYF.

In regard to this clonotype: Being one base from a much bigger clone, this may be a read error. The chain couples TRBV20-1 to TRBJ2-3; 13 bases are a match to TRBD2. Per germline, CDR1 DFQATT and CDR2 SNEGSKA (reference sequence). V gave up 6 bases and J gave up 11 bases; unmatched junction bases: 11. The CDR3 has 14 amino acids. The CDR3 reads CSAPTSGGAWGQYF. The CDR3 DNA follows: TGCAGTGCGCCCACTAGCGGGGGGGCTTGGGGGCAGTATTTT.

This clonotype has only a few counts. CDR3 sequence reads: CSARGRGNPNTGELFF. The CDR3 DNA follows: TGCAGTGCTAGAGGTCGCGGAAATCCGAACACCGGGGAGCTGTTTTTT. The genes are TRBV20-1 and TRBJ2-2; no definite D call. Germline V CDR1 and CDR2: DFQATT, SNEGSKA (reference sequence). V lost 1 base, J lost 0 bases, and 12 bases lay in between. The CDR3 is made up of 16 amino acids.

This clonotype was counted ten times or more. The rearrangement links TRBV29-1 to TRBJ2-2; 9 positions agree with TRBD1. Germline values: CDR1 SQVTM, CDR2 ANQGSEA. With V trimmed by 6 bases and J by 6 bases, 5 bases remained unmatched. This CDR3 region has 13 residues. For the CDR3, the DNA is TGCAGCGTCCAACGGACAGGGGCCGGGGAGCTGTTTTTT. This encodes CSVQRTGAGELFF.